Listed here is a single T cell receptor beta chain. Assay used: immunoSEQ multiplex PCR; TCRdb lists only in-frame clones, some missing. The sample shows some 62,000 clones, about four fifths of them seen only once. The CDR3 has 16 amino acids. J lost 3 bases, V lost 5 bases, and 9 bases had no gene match. From germline, CDR1 is SEHNR and CDR2 FQNEAQ (reference sequence). The data belong to a study of OX40 agonist ivuxolimab in advanced cancers. The wider study: Patients treated during dose escalation were battling hepatocellular carcinoma, melanoma, renal cell or head and neck cancer. Cohort: about 80% men, mean age around 60, aged roughly 23 to 90.

The gene calls are TRBV7-9 and TRBJ2-1; 8 nucleotides align to TRBD2. This TCR was recovered from an adult with an advanced solid tumor such as melanoma, head and neck, liver or kidney cancer. The starting material was CD4+ or CD8+ T cells sorted from blood, obtained in a trial of the OX40 agonist ivuxolimab. CDR3 in amino acids: CASSAPAGVGYNEQFF. The CDR3 coding sequence is TGTGCCAGCAGCGCTCCAGCGGGAGTGGGCTACAATGAGCAGTTCTTC.